The T cell receptor beta chain under discussion was sequenced for a study of vaccination and CD4 T cells after COVID-19. Study-level points and caveats: Researchers report that 304 of 307 vaccine-specific clones in convalescent patients proved spike mono-reactive.

The study sequenced cultured CD4+ T cell DNA using the Oncomine TCR Beta short-read assay. TCRdb reanalysed the PCR reads using MiXCR and keeps one entry per CDR3 protein. Of about 17,000 distinct CDR3 sequences detected, 45% to 60% appear once; the ten largest clones hold 20% to 25%. Sample time point: late sampling 161 to 241 days after vaccination in a few convalescent patients. Treatment indicated: approximately 11-day PBMC culture with coronavirus spike peptide pools or control peptides (ViraFEST assay). The germline CDR1 and CDR2 sequences are MNHEY and SVGAGI. Trimming at V came to 2 bases and at J to 6 bases, leaving 14 bases not matched to a gene. This CDR3 comprises 17 residues. Points on this clonotype: Its antigen is unknown.

This sequence was found in a human donor who had recovered from COVID-19. V gene TRBV6-5 combines with J gene TRBJ2-7; 9 nucleotides line up with TRBD2. Here the sequenced sample was CD4+ T cells from blood, cultured in vitro, taken about 7 months after SARS-CoV-2 vaccination. CDR3 sequence (DNA): TGTGCCAGCAGTTACCTGCTTTGGGCGGGAGGGCGGAGCGAGCAGTACTTC. Translated: CASSYLLWAGGRSEQYF.